This T cell receptor beta chain comes out of a study of blood T cell repertoires in COVID-19. The overall study: T cells, B-cell-depleted T cells, or PBMCs provided the cDNA or gDNA that served as material.

The authors' processing: Using reference gene primer amplification, nucleated cell counts were estimated. TCRdb's table, derived via immunoSEQ multiplex PCR, lists solely in-frame clones and lacks some. V and J calls and clone size come straight from that table; D and trimming were deduced from the DNA. The data hold 130,000 to 150,000 clones, with around 83% observed a single time. This clone was picked up one time. V was pared by 0 bases and J by 7 bases, with 18 bases between. Germline V gene data show CDR1 as LNHNV and CDR2 as YYDKDF (reference sequence). The CDR3 loop spans 16 amino acids. This chain connects TRBV15 to TRBJ2-5, with TRBD2 as a possible D gene (5 bases). The origin of this receptor is an elderly woman with acute or convalescent COVID-19. Sequenced sample: peripheral blood. DNA for the CDR3: TGTGCCACCAGCAGAGATGAGGGAACTGAGTTCCCGACCCAGTACTTC. Translating gives CATSRDEGTEFPTQYF.